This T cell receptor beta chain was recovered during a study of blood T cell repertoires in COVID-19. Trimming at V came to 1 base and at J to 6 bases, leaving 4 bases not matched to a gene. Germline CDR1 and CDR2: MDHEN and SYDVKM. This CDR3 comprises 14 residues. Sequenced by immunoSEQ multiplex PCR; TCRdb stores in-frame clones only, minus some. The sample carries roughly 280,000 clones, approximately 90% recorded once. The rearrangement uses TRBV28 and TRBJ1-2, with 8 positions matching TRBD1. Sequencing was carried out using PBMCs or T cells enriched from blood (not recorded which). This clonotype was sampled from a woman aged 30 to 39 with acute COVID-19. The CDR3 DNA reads TGTGCCAGCAGTTTATTTCAGACAGGGGATGGCTACACCTTC. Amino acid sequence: CASSLFQTGDGYTF.